The count of the clone carrying this T cell receptor (beta chain) is one. Within the sample, other DNA sequences also encode this same CDR3. This record comes from a study of blood T cell repertoires in COVID-19. In the study overall: Sites in the United States, Italy and Spain provided acute and convalescent COVID-19 samples. PBMCs, B-cell-depleted T cells, or T cells were the source of the cDNA or gDNA that made up the material.

Trimming removed 2 bases at V and 5 bases at J, with 6 bases between. The germline V gene has CDR1 DFQATT and CDR2 SNEGSKA (reference sequence). The CDR3 runs to 11 residues. Authors' analysis steps: Amplifying reference gene primers gave estimates of nucleated cell counts. Assay used: immunoSEQ multiplex PCR; TCRdb lists only in-frame clones, some missing. That table furnishes V, J and clone size, whereas the DNA furnished D and trimming. This sample carries some 670,000 clones, 85% to 90% of them seen once, and the ten largest clones take approximately 0.3%. The V call is TRBV20-1, the J call TRBJ1-2, with TRBD1 as a possible D gene (6 bases). The source is a woman between 18 and 29 years old with acute or convalescent COVID-19. The sample comprised peripheral blood. Here the CDR3 DNA reads TGCAGTGCTAGACAGGGGTATGGCTACACCTTC. Residues: CSARQGYGYTF.